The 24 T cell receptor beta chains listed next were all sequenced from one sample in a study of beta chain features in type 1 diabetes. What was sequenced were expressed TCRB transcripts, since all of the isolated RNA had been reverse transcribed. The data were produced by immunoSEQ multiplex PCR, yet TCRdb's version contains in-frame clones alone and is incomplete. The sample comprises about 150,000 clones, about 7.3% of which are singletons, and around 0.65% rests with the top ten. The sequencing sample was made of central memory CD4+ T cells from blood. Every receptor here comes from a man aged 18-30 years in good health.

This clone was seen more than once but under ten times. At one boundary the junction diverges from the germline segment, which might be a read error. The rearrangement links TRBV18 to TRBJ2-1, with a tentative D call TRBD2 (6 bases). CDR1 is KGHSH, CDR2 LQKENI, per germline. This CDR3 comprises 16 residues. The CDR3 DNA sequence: TGTGCCAGCTCACCATTGTACGGGGGTAGCTACAATGAGCAGCTCTTC. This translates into CASSPLYGGSYNEQLF.

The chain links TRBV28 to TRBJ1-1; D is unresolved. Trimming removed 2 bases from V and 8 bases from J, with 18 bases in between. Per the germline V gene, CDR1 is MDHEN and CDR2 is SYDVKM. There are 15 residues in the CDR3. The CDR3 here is CASSLPPERGKEAFF. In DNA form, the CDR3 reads TGTGCCAGCAGTTTACCCCCTGAACGCGGGAAGGAAGCTTTCTTT.

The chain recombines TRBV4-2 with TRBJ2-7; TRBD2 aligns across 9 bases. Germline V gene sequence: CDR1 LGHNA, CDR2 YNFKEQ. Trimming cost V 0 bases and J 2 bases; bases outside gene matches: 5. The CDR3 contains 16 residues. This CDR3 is CASSQDASGVTYEQYF. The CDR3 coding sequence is TGTGCCAGCAGCCAAGACGCTAGCGGGGTCACCTACGAGCAGTACTTC.

CDR3: CASSPPSLRQGFYYGYTF. The CDR3 DNA follows: TGTGCCAGCTCACCACCTTCGTTAAGACAGGGGTTTTACTATGGCTACACCTTC. The chain joins TRBV18 to TRBJ1-2; 8 positions match TRBD1. The germline CDR1 and CDR2 sequences are KGHSH and LQKENI. This CDR3 has 18 amino acids. The V gene end was trimmed by 0 bases and the J gene end by 3 bases; junction bases not matched to a gene: 12.

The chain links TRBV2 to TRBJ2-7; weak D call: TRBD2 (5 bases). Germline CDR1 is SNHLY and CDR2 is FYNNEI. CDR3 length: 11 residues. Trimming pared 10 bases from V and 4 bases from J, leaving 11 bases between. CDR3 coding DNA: TGTGCCACTGGACCGGGGTACGAGCAGTACTTC. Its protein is CATGPGYEQYF.

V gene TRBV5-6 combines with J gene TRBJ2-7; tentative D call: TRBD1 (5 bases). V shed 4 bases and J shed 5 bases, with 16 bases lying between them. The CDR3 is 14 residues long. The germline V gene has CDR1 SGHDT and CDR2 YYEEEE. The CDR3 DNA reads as TGTGCCAGCAGCCCCATCGTTAAGGGGAACGAGCAGTACTTC. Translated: CASSPIVKGNEQYF.

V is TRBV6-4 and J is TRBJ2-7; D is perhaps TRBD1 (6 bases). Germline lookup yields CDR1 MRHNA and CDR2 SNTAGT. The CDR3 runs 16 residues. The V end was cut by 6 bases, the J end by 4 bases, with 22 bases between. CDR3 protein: CASSDTPRGDGYEQYF. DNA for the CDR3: TGTGCCAGCAGCGATACGCCCAGGGGTGATGGGTACGAGCAGTACTTC.

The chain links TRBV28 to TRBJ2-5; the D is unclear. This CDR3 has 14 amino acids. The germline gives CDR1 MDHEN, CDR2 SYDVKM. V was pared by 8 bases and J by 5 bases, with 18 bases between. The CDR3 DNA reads TGTGCCAGCGAACCCCGGGTTTACACGGAGACCCAGTACTTC. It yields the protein CASEPRVYTETQYF. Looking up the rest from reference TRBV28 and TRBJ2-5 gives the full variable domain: DVKVTQSSRYLVKRTGEKVFLECVQDMDHENMFWYRQDPGLGLRLIYFSYDVKMKEKGDIPEGYSVSREKKERFSLILESASTNQTSMYLCASEPRVYTETQYFGPGTRLLVL.

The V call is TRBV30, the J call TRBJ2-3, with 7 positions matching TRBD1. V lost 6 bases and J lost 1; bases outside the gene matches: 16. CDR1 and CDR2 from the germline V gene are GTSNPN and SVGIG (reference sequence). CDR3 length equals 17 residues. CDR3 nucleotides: TGTGCCTGTGCAAAGGGGGTGACAGGGTTGGGCACAGATACGCAGTATTTT. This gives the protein CACAKGVTGLGTDTQYF.

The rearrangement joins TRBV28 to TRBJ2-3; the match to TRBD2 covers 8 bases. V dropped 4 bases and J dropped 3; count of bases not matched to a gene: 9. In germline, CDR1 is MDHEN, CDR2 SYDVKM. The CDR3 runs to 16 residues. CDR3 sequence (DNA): TGTGCCAGCAGTTCCTCCGCGGGGGGCGCAACAGATACGCAGTATTTT. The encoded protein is CASSSSAGGATDTQYF.

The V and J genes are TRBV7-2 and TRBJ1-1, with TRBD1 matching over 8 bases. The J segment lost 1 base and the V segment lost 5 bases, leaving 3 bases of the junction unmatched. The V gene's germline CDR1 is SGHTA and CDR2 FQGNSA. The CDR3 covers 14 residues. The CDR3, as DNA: TGTGCCAGCAGCGGACAGGGCTCGAACACTGAAGCTTTCTTT. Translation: CASSGQGSNTEAFF.

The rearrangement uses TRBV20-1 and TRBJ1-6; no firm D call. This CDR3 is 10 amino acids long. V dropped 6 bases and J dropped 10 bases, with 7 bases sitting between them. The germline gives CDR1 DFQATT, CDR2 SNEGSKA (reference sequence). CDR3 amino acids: CSAGRSPLHF. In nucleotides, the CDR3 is TGCAGTGCCGGCAGGTCACCCCTCCACTTT.

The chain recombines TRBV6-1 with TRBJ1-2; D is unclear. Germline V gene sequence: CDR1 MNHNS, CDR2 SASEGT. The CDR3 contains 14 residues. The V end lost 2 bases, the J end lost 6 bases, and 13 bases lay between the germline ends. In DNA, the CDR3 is TGTGCCAGCAGTGAAAGTTGGCGAGCGGATGGCTACACCTTC. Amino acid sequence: CASSESWRADGYTF.

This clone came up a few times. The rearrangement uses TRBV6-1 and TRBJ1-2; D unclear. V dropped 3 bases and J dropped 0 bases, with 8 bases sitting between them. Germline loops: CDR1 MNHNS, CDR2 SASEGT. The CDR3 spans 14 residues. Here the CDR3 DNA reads TGTGCCAGCAGTGATTACGGGACTAACTATGGCTACACCTTC. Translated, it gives CASSDYGTNYGYTF.

CDR3 sequence: CASSVADREAYGYTF. The CDR3 DNA reads as TGTGCCAGCAGCGTAGCGGACAGGGAAGCCTATGGCTACACCTTC. This chain uses TRBV9 with TRBJ1-2; 8 bases agree with TRBD1. J gave up 4 bases and V 0 bases, and 5 bases lay outside the gene matches. This CDR3 contains 15 residues. Per the germline V gene, CDR1 is SGDLS and CDR2 is YYNGEE.

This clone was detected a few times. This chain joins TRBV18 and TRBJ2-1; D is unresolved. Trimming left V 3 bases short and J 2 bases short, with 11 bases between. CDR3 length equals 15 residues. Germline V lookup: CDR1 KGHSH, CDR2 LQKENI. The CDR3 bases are TGTGCCAGCTCACCGACGGAGCTCCCCTACAATGAGCAGTTCTTC. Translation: CASSPTELPYNEQFF.

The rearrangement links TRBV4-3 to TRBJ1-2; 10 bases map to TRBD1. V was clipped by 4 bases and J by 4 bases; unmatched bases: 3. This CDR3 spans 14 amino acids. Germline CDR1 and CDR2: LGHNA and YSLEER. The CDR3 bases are TGCGCCAGCAGCCTTCGGACAGGGGGCTATGGCTACACCTTC. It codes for CASSLRTGGYGYTF.

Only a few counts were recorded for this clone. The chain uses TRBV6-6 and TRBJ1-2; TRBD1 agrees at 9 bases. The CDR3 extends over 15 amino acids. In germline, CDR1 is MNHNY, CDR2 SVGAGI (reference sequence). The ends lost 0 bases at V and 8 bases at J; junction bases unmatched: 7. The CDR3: CASSYSDGTGNGYTF. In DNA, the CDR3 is TGTGCCAGCAGTTACTCGGATGGGACAGGGAACGGCTACACCTTC.

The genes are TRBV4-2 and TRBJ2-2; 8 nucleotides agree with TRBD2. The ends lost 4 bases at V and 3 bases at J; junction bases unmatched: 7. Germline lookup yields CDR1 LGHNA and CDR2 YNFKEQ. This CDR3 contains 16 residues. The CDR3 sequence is CASSLTGGADTGELFF. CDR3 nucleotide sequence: TGTGCCAGCAGCCTCACCGGGGGGGCCGACACCGGGGAGCTGTTTTTT.

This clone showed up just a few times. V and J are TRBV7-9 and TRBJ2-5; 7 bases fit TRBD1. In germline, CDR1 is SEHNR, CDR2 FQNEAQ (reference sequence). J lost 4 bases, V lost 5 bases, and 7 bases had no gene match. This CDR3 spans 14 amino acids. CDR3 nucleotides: TGTGCCAGCAGCGTTCGGACAGGCGGAGAGACCCAGTACTTC. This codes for CASSVRTGGETQYF.

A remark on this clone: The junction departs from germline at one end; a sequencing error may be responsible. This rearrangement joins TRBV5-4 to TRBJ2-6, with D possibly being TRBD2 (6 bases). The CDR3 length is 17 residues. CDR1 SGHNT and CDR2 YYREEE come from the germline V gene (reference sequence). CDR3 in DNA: TGTGCCAGCAGCTTGAGCGGGCCCAGCTCTGGGGCCATCGTCCTGACTTTC. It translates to CASSLSGPSSGAIVLTF.

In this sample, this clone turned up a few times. This CDR3 is CASSPELLEDTQYF. Here the CDR3 DNA reads TGTGCCAGCAGCCCCGAGTTACTTGAGGATACGCAGTATTTT. The chain recombines TRBV7-9 with TRBJ2-3; D unclear. The ends were cut back, 5 bases at V and 6 bases at J, with 15 bases in the middle. Per the germline V gene, CDR1 is SEHNR and CDR2 is FQNEAQ (reference sequence). The CDR3 sequence is 14 residues long.

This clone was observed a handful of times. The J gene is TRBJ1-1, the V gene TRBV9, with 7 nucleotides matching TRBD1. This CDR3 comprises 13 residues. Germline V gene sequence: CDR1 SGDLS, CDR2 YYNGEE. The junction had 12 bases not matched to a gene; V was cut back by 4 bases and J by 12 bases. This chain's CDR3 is CASSLDPRGETFF. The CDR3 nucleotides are TGTGCCAGCAGCCTCGATCCCAGGGGGGAGACTTTCTTT.

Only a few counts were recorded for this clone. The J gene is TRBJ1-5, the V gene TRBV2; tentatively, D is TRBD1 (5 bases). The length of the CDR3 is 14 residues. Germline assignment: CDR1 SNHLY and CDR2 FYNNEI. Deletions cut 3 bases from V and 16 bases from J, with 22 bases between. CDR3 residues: CASSDYLGQGRVHF. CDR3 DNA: TGTGCCAGCAGTGACTACCTGGGGCAGGGTCGGGTTCATTTT.